Presented here are 20 T cell receptor beta chains from one specimen sequenced in a study of shared clonotypes between healthy human individuals. TCRdb's copy holds only in-frame clones and misses some; the assay was immunoSEQ multiplex PCR. The repertoire holds a few million clones, around 93% seen once, with about 0.36% in the top ten. What was sequenced was naive CD4+ T cells from PBMCs. Subset denoted: CD45RA+ positively selected. These receptors all come from a man younger than 35 in good health. Some clones in this sample may be carry-over from other donors' samples.

The CDR3 protein is CASSWGAGSYEQYF. In DNA form, the CDR3 reads TGTGCCAGCAGCTGGGGGGCGGGCTCCTACGAGCAGTACTTC. V usage is TRBV7-8 and J usage is TRBJ2-7; perhaps D is TRBD1 or TRBD2 (6 bases each). V shed 4 bases and J shed 0 bases, with 10 bases lying between them. The CDR3 consists of 14 residues. The germline V gene has CDR1 SGHVS and CDR2 FQNEAQ.

The rearrangement joins TRBV9 to TRBJ2-5, with D perhaps assigned TRBD1 or TRBD2 (5 bases each). V shed 3 bases and J shed 5 bases, with 17 bases lying between them. There are 15 residues in the CDR3. Germline V lookup: CDR1 SGDLS, CDR2 YYNGEE. CDR3 in DNA: TGTGCCAGCAGCGCCACCCCCACGAGGGACGAGACCCAGTACTTC. This gives the protein CASSATPTRDETQYF.

The chain recombines TRBV18 with TRBJ1-1; D is possibly TRBD1 (5 bases). The CDR3 length is 16 residues. Trimming took off 3 bases at V and 1 base at J, with 15 bases between the two ends. The germline CDR1 and CDR2 sequences are KGHSH and LQKENI. CDR3 DNA sequence: TGTGCCAGCTCACCGTCCCGGGGGGGGACGAACACTGAAGCTTTCTTT. Protein: CASSPSRGGTNTEAFF.

CDR3 sequence reads: CASSPRPTGVNTEAFF. As DNA, the CDR3 is TGTGCCAGCAGCCCCCGCCCAACAGGGGTGAACACTGAAGCTTTCTTT. The rearrangement joins TRBV7-6 to TRBJ1-1; 7 positions agree with TRBD1. Trimming removed 5 bases from V and 0 bases from J; junction bases left unmatched: 9. Per the germline V gene, CDR1 is SGHVS and CDR2 is FNYEAQ. This CDR3 has 16 residues.

This chain uses TRBV11-2 with TRBJ2-1, with 8 nucleotides matching TRBD2. The CDR3 is made up of 15 amino acids. With V trimmed by 5 bases and J by 9 bases, 12 bases remained unmatched. Per the germline V gene, CDR1 is SGHAT and CDR2 is FQNNGV. Here the CDR3 reads CASSPLGLVLGEQFF. Here the CDR3 DNA reads TGTGCCAGCAGCCCATTGGGACTAGTATTAGGTGAGCAGTTCTTC. Full variable domain (remainder filled in from reference TRBV11-2 and TRBJ2-1): EAGVAQSPRYKIIEKRQSVAFWCNPISGHATLYWYQQILGQGPKLLIQFQNNGVVDDSQLPKDRFSAERLKGVDSTLKIQPAKLEDSAVYLCASSPLGLVLGEQFFGPGTRLTVL.

The V gene is TRBV9, the J gene TRBJ2-3; the D is unclear. Germline assignment: CDR1 SGDLS and CDR2 YYNGEE. Deletions cut 0 bases from V and 0 bases from J, with 5 bases between. This CDR3 is built from 14 residues. The CDR3 loop reads CASSVATSTDTQYF. The CDR3 nucleotides are TGTGCCAGCAGCGTAGCTACTAGCACAGATACGCAGTATTTT.

The chain employs TRBV5-5 and TRBJ2-7; no clear D. This CDR3 has 16 amino acids. The germline gives CDR1 SGHKS, CDR2 YYEKEE (reference sequence). V shed 0 bases and J shed 0 bases, with 13 bases lying between them. The chain's CDR3 is CASSLAGAPSSYEQYF. The CDR3 DNA reads as TGTGCCAGCAGCTTGGCCGGCGCCCCGAGCTCCTACGAGCAGTACTTC.

Note on this clone: Its ends do not fully match the called genes, so a read error is possible. The V gene is TRBV18, the J gene TRBJ2-1; a possible D gene is TRBD2 (5 bases). The CDR3 length is 14 residues. Per the germline V gene, CDR1 is KGHSH and CDR2 is LQKENI. The CDR3 reads CASSRDISYNEQFF. Written as DNA, the CDR3 is TGTGCCAGTTCACGGGATATCTCCTACAATGAGCAGTTCTTC.

The chain carries TRBV6-1 and TRBJ1-1; D perhaps matches TRBD1 (5 bases). The length of the CDR3 is 15 residues. CDR1 is MNHNS, CDR2 SASEGT, per germline. V dropped 3 bases and J dropped 1 base, with 12 bases sitting between them. CDR3 amino acids: CASSEEGGANTEAFF. DNA of the CDR3: TGTGCCAGCAGTGAGGAGGGCGGGGCGAACACTGAAGCTTTCTTT.

The chain joins TRBV7-2 to TRBJ2-1; TRBD2 aligns across 9 bases. The junction had 5 bases not matched to a gene; V was cut back by 5 bases and J by 3 bases. Germline CDR1 reads SGHTA; CDR2 reads FQGNSA. CDR3 length: 15 amino acids. CDR3 sequence (DNA): TGTGCCAGCAGCCCTAGCGGGGAAATCTACAATGAGCAGTTCTTC. Translating gives CASSPSGEIYNEQFF.

V usage is TRBV15 and J usage is TRBJ2-7; possibly TRBD2 for D (5 bases). CDR3 length equals 16 residues. Germline-derived CDR1 and CDR2 are LNHNV and YYDKDF (reference sequence). With 0 bases removed from V and 0 bases from J, the gap between germline ends came to 12 bases. CDR3 DNA: TGTGCCACCAGCAGAGATTCCACGGGGAGCTCCTACGAGCAGTACTTC. Encoded protein: CATSRDSTGSSYEQYF.

This clone was picked up one time. The rearrangement joins TRBV19 to TRBJ1-1; D gene ambiguous. Trimming left V 11 bases short and J 0 bases short, with 19 bases between. The CDR3 runs to 15 residues. Germline V gives CDR1 LNHDA, CDR2 SQIVND (reference sequence). The CDR3 DNA sequence: TGTGCCTCAAAGACTATCGGGGAGCTGAACACTGAAGCTTTCTTT. Its translation: CASKTIGELNTEAFF.

The count of this clone is one. V and J are TRBV11-2 and TRBJ2-1; a weak D match, TRBD2 (5 bases). V lost 1 base, J lost 2 bases, and 6 bases lay in between. Germline CDR1 SGHAT, CDR2 FQNNGV. The CDR3 contains 14 residues. Written as DNA, the CDR3 is TGTGCCAGCAGCTTAGTAGCGCCCTACAATGAGCAGTTCTTC. This codes for CASSLVAPYNEQFF.

The V gene is TRBV28, the J gene TRBJ2-2; TRBD1 agrees at 9 bases. Looked up from germline, CDR1 is MDHEN and CDR2 is SYDVKM. This CDR3 region has 13 residues. Unmatched junction bases numbered 2, after V lost 8 bases and J lost 4 bases. CDR3 DNA: TGTGCCAGCTTGGACAGGGGCACCGGGGAGCTGTTTTTT. Protein sequence: CASLDRGTGELFF.

CDR3 bases: TGCAGCGTTGAAACCGGGAGATCAGATACGCAGTATTTT. Translated: CSVETGRSDTQYF. The chain carries TRBV29-1 and TRBJ2-3; D may be TRBD2 (6 bases). CDR1 and CDR2 from the germline V gene are SQVTM and ANQGSEA. Trimming stripped 2 bases from V and 4 bases from J, with 10 bases between. The CDR3 has 13 residues.

The rearrangement joins TRBV7-2 to TRBJ2-3, with TRBD2 matching 12 bases. CDR1 is SGHTA and CDR2 is FQGNSA in the germline V gene. Unmatched junction bases numbered 7, after V lost 1 base and J lost 5 bases. CDR3 size: 17 residues. The CDR3 region has the DNA TGTGCCAGCAGCTTAGTAGGCCGACTAGCGGGAGTAGATACGCAGTATTTT. This codes for CASSLVGRLAGVDTQYF.

This rearrangement joins TRBV5-6 to TRBJ1-1; D remains unclear. Trimming removed 2 bases at V and 4 bases at J, with 12 bases between. The CDR3 is 14 residues long. Germline-derived CDR1 and CDR2 are SGHDT and YYEEEE. CDR3 DNA: TGTGCCAGCAGCTTCCGGCGTAGCAGCACTGAAGCTTTCTTT. It is translated as CASSFRRSSTEAFF.

The CDR3 protein is CASSYWGLGDTQYF. In DNA, the CDR3 is TGTGCCAGCAGTTACTGGGGACTGGGAGATACGCAGTATTTT. The chain recombines TRBV6-5 with TRBJ2-3; weak D call: TRBD2 (6 bases). The CDR3 covers 14 residues. CDR1 and CDR2 (germline): MNHEY, SVGAGI. Between the trimmed V and J ends, which lost 1 base and 5 bases, there was a span of 10 bases.

V usage is TRBV5-1 and J usage is TRBJ2-5; 9 positions agree with TRBD1. Germline V gene lookup returns CDR1 SGHRS and CDR2 YFSETQ. Germline trimming cut 4 bases from V and 1 base from J; bases unmatched to any gene: 5. This CDR3 region has 15 residues. CDR3 in amino acids: CASSRSDRGQETQYF. In DNA form, the CDR3 reads TGCGCCAGCAGCCGATCGGACAGGGGCCAAGAGACCCAGTACTTC. Based on the CDR3 plus reference TRBV5-1 and TRBJ2-5, the full variable domain is KAGVTQTPRYLIKTRGQQVTLSCSPISGHRSVSWYQQTPGQGLQFLFEYFSETQRNKGNFPGRFSGRQFSNSRSEMNVSTLELGDSALYLCASSRSDRGQETQYFGPGTRLLVL.

V usage is TRBV5-8 and J usage is TRBJ1-5; a possible D gene is TRBD1 (5 bases). CDR3 size: 15 residues. Germline values: CDR1 SGHTS, CDR2 YDEGEE. V was cut by 7 bases and J by 0 bases, with 14 bases left in between. CDR3 protein: CASGGARYSNQPQHF. Written as DNA, the CDR3 is TGTGCCAGCGGGGGTGCGCGGTATAGCAATCAGCCCCAGCATTTT. Full variable domain (outside the CDR3, taken from reference TRBV5-8 and TRBJ1-5): EAGVTQSPTHLIKTRGQQATLRCSPISGHTSVYWYQQALGLGLQFLLWYDEGEERNRGNFPPRFSGRQFPNYSSELNVNALELEDSALYLCASGGARYSNQPQHFGDGTRLSIL.